A selection of T cell receptor beta chains follows, all from one sample in a study of cytomegalovirus exposure and HLA in healthy donors. TCRdb keeps only in-frame clones here, not all; method: immunoSEQ multiplex PCR. The sample table includes about 120,000 clones. Source material: PBMCs. These receptor sequences come from a man younger than 35 in good health and CMV-seronegative. The CDR3 runs from the conserved cysteine through the conserved F or W. A D gene is named only where the DNA matches it firmly.

D,J,V,CDR3,DNA
.,TRBJ2-2,TRBV30,CAWSGGQSNTGELFF,TGTGCCTGGAGTGGCGGCCAGTCGAACACCGGGGAGCTGTTTTTT
TRBD1,TRBJ2-7,TRBV30,CAWNGLTGGSRYF,TGTGCCTGGAACGGTCTGACAGGGGGTTCAAGGTACTTC
TRBD1,TRBJ2-7,TRBV27,CASSLKEGAEEQYF,TGTGCCAGCAGTCTTAAAGAGGGGGCGGAGGAGCAGTACTTC
TRBD1,TRBJ1-1,TRBV6-6,CASTVPGQGGNTEAFF,TGTGCCAGCACCGTCCCGGGACAGGGGGGGAACACTGAAGCTTTCTTT
.,TRBJ1-1,TRBV10-2,CASSGAVNTEAFF,TGCGCCAGCAGTGGAGCGGTGAACACTGAAGCTTTCTTT
.,TRBJ1-4,TRBV5-6,CASRGKGATNEKLFF,TGTGCCAGCAGGGGCAAGGGGGCAACTAATGAAAAACTGTTTTTT
TRBD1,TRBJ1-1,TRBV19,CASSVTGFLNTEAFF,TGTGCCAGTAGTGTGACAGGGTTTTTGAACACTGAAGCTTTCTTT
.,TRBJ2-3,TRBV9,CASSVSFTRGKVDTQYF,TGTGCCAGCAGCGTATCCTTTACTCGAGGGAAAGTAGATACGCAGTATTTT
.,TRBJ1-4,TRBV7-2,CASSPTRGEKLFF,TGTGCCAGCAGCCCCACAAGGGGGGAAAAACTGTTTTTT
TRBD2,TRBJ2-7,TRBV11-2,CASSSLTSGDPEQYF,TGTGCCAGCAGCTCATTGACTAGCGGGGACCCCGAGCAGTACTTC
TRBD1,TRBJ2-5,TRBV18,CASSPPNFPGQGQETQYF,TGTGCCAGCTCACCACCCAACTTTCCGGGACAGGGTCAAGAGACCCAGTACTTC
TRBD2,TRBJ2-1,TRBV18,CASSRVAGASRNEQFF,TGTGCCAGCTCACGAGTAGCGGGGGCCTCACGCAATGAGCAGTTCTTC
TRBD1,TRBJ1-1,TRBV7-2,CASSFPGQGRRDTEAFF,TGTGCCAGCAGCTTCCCGGGACAGGGAAGGAGGGACACTGAAGCTTTCTTT
.,TRBJ2-3,TRBV5-4,CASSLAPTDTQYF,TGTGCCAGCAGCTTGGCTCCCACAGATACGCAGTATTTT
.,TRBJ1-2,TRBV6-4,CASSTSLWTALRNGYTF,TGTGCCAGCAGTACGAGCCTGTGGACAGCACTAAGGAATGGCTACACCTTC
.,TRBJ2-5,TRBV30,CAHLHLTGSATQYF,TGTGCCCACCTTCATCTAACAGGGTCGGCGACCCAGTACTTC
.,TRBJ1-1,TRBV25-1,CATEGRGVTEAFF,TGTGCCACTGAGGGCAGGGGTGTTACTGAAGCTTTCTTT